The entry below gives a single T cell receptor beta chain sequence along with its context. The antigen it recognizes is unknown. The input lacks base qualities; no much larger clone sits a single base away. The sample comes from a study of blood T cell repertoires in COVID-19 (dated by TCRdb to 2018 to 2020). Regarding the complete study: Samples covering the acute and convalescent phases of COVID-19 were provided by collaborators in the United States, Italy and Spain. The prospective study material was composed of cDNA or gDNA derived from T cells, B-cell-depleted T cells, or PBMCs. Subjects who had been exposed to COVID-19, were actively infected with it, or had recovered from it provided the deeply sampled blood TCRbeta repertoires that made up the dataset. A freely available public database, intended as a resource for researchers studying the immune response to SARS-CoV-2, is where the repertoires were released. Samples were obtained from the ongoing ImmuneRACE study (first 160 participants) and from over 1,000 subjects provided by 6 global collaborators. A de-identified subject ID, COVID-19 status, age in years and sex were almost always included in the sample metadata. HLA class I and class II types, where available, came from metadata supplied by the sample provider rather than from assay-based typing.

Whole blood was collected in K2EDTA tubes by collaborating institutions according to the institutions' own protocols. For TCRbeta analysis, collaborators shipped samples in one of three forms: frozen whole blood, isolated PBMCs, or DNA extracted from either of those sample types. TCRbeta CDR3 regions were amplified from genomic DNA by means of the immunoSEQ Assay, a bias-controlled multiplex PCR. The authors processed their data as follows. Nucleated cell counts per sample were estimated from amplification of reference gene primers within the assay. To quantify the absolute abundance of each unique TCRbeta CDR3 rearrangement, sequence reads were collapsed and filtered. For each sample, productive Simpson clonality was calculated by taking the square root of Simpson's diversity index across productive rearrangements. This is the immuneACCESS table as TCRdb keeps it, with only in-frame sequences that have V and J called. A part of the clones is gone; compared with another copy, unresolved V genes explain less than half, and the rest is unexplained. That table supplies the V and J calls and clone size; D and trimming were determined from the DNA. In all, the sample holds some 250,000 clones, and 84% of those were seen once. The biggest ten clones account for about 4.5% of the sample.

What the authors observed across the whole study: How much clinical and demographic metadata was included differed by source and by participant, and the metadata was provided uncurated.

The germline ends are 8 bases apart after V is trimmed by 0 bases and J by 2 bases. The CDR3 covers 14 residues, taking in both the cysteine and the phenylalanine. Of the read, only the CDR3 DNA is kept; its 42 bases are in frame from base 1. CDR1 is given as SGHTA and CDR2 as FQGNSA, both from the germline V gene. Specimen: peripheral blood. The chain joins TRBV7-2 to TRBJ2-7; the D gene is possibly TRBD1, with 6 bases matching. This sequence was found in a man in his fifties with active or convalescent COVID-19. The CDR3 loop reads CASSLARTAYEQYF. Here is the DNA: TGTGCCAGCAGCTTAGCCCGGACAGCCTACGAGCAGTACTTC.